This T cell receptor (beta chain) was captured in a study of blood T cell repertoires in COVID-19. In the source study's methods: Reference gene primer amplification gave nucleated cell count estimates. TCRdb's table, derived via immunoSEQ multiplex PCR, lists solely in-frame clones and lacks some. That table furnishes V, J and clone size, whereas the DNA furnished D and trimming. The repertoire includes approximately 100,000 clones, 80% to 90% of them detected once, and about 34% sits in the top ten. Trimming cost V 4 bases and J 2 bases, with 14 bases left between them. Germline lookup yields CDR1 LGHNA and CDR2 YSLEER. CDR3 length equals 15 residues.

The TCR originated in a woman older than 75 with acute or convalescent COVID-19. V usage is TRBV4-3 and J usage is TRBJ2-5; tentative D call: TRBD2 (7 bases). The sequenced sample was peripheral blood. DNA of the CDR3: TGCGCCAGCAGCCCTTCCGGGGGGCAGCAAGAGACCCAGTACTTC. Its protein is CASSPSGGQQETQYF.